What follows is one T cell receptor beta chain and its context. CD45RO-negative, CCR7-selected cells formed the naive CD8 fraction, which excluded terminally differentiated effector memory CD45RA+ cells. V gave up 4 bases and J gave up 7 bases, with 11 bases separating them. The CDR3 loop spans 13 amino acids. Germline assignment: CDR1 SEHNR and CDR2 FQNEAQ (reference sequence). The data were obtained in a study of shared clonotypes between healthy human individuals. The data were produced by immunoSEQ multiplex PCR, yet TCRdb's version contains in-frame clones alone and is incomplete. The repertoire consists of roughly 770,000 clones, with around 96% occurring once and the leading ten covering approximately 0.2%.

This clonotype originated in a man aged 25-40 years in good health. The sample comprised naive CD8+ T cells sorted from blood. The chain joins TRBV7-9 to TRBJ2-1; the D is unclear. The CDR3 spells CASSSLLANEQFF. CDR3 nucleotides: TGTGCCAGCAGCTCATTACTTGCAAATGAGCAGTTCTTC. The variable domain in full, with the rest retrieved from reference TRBV7-9 and TRBJ2-1, is DTGVSQNPRHKITKRGQNVTFRCDPISEHNRLYWYRQTLGQGPEFLTYFQNEAQLEKSRLLSDRFSAERPKGSFSTLEIQRTEQGDSAMYLCASSSLLANEQFFGPGTRLTVL.